This TCR beta chain emerged from a study of blood T cell repertoires in COVID-19. V lost 0 bases and J lost 2, with 6 bases in between. CDR1 and CDR2 from the germline V gene are SGHNT and YENEEA. The CDR3 contains 14 residues. In the authors' workflow: Nucleated cell number was recorded as an estimate derived from reference gene primer amplification. Clones were read by immunoSEQ multiplex PCR, and TCRdb kept only the in-frame ones, dropping some. V and J calls and clone size come straight from that table; D and trimming were deduced from the DNA. The table lists around 100,000 clones, about nine tenths of them singletons.

The clonotype comes from a woman of 80 years or more with acute or convalescent COVID-19. The sequenced material came from peripheral blood. This chain links TRBV11-3 with TRBJ2-3, with unresolved D. The CDR3 bases are TGTGCCAGCAGCTTAGATCAGGTCACAGATACGCAGTATTTT. As protein: CASSLDQVTDTQYF.